These 13 T cell receptor beta chains were all obtained from the same sample, sequenced in a study of OX40 agonist ivuxolimab in advanced cancers. Clones were sequenced by immunoSEQ multiplex PCR, and TCRdb holds only the in-frame ones, with some missing. The repertoire holds fewer than 30,000 clones, around 76% seen once, with 14% in the top ten. The sample was CD4+ or CD8+ T cells sorted from blood, taken in a trial of the OX40 agonist ivuxolimab. The receptor source for this set is an adult with an advanced solid tumor such as melanoma, head and neck, liver or kidney cancer.

This clone has more than one count but fewer than ten. V and J are TRBV11-1 and TRBJ1-1, with unresolved D. V was shortened by 5 bases and J by 2 bases, with 9 bases between the two germline ends. Germline V gene sequence: CDR1 SGHAT, CDR2 FQDESV (reference sequence). The CDR3 is 13 residues long. CDR3 region: CASSREVNTEAFF. CDR3 nucleotides: TGTGCCAGCAGCCGGGAGGTAAACACTGAAGCTTTCTTT.

This chain uses TRBV4-1 with TRBJ2-5; no clear D. With 1 base removed from V and 1 base from J, the gap between germline ends came to 13 bases. The V gene's germline CDR1 is MGHRA and CDR2 YSYEKL. The CDR3 sequence is 16 residues long. The CDR3 DNA sequence: TGCGCCAGCAGCCAAGGACGTTCGTGGGGCCAAGAGACCCAGTACTTC. It translates to CASSQGRSWGQETQYF.

The rearrangement uses TRBV4-3 and TRBJ1-1, with D possibly matching TRBD1 (5 bases). Germline assignment: CDR1 LGHNA and CDR2 YSLEER. Trimming took 0 bases from V and 7 from J, leaving 15 bases between them. This CDR3 is built from 15 residues. The CDR3 is CASSQDLGPYGEAFF. CDR3 nucleotides: TGCGCCAGCAGCCAAGATTTGGGGCCGTATGGTGAAGCTTTCTTT.

V gene TRBV11-2 combines with J gene TRBJ2-3, with 9 bases lining up with TRBD2. Germline CDR1 SGHAT, CDR2 FQNNGV. J lost 0 bases, V lost 0 bases, and 13 bases had no gene match. This CDR3 contains 20 residues. The CDR3 is CASSLEDRASGAFSTDTQYF. The CDR3 nucleotides read TGTGCCAGCAGCTTAGAAGATCGAGCTAGCGGGGCGTTCAGCACAGATACGCAGTATTTT. The entire variable domain, with the rest obtained from reference TRBV11-2 and TRBJ2-3, is as follows: EAGVAQSPRYKIIEKRQSVAFWCNPISGHATLYWYQQILGQGPKLLIQFQNNGVVDDSQLPKDRFSAERLKGVDSTLKIQPAKLEDSAVYLCASSLEDRASGAFSTDTQYFGPGTRLTVL.

The rearrangement uses TRBV13 and TRBJ2-7; 8 bases map to TRBD1. This CDR3 contains 15 residues. The V gene end was trimmed by 4 bases and the J gene end by 2 bases; junction bases not matched to a gene: 7. Germline CDR1 reads PRHDT; CDR2 reads FYEKMQ (reference sequence). The CDR3 nucleotides are TGTGCCAGCAGCTCCGAAGGCAGGGGGCCCTACGAGCAGTACTTC. As protein: CASSSEGRGPYEQYF.

V and J are TRBV7-9 and TRBJ1-1; D gene ambiguous. The ends were cut back, 7 bases at V and 8 bases at J, with 17 bases in the middle. This CDR3 has 13 amino acids. Germline CDR1 SEHNR, CDR2 FQNEAQ (reference sequence). CDR3 DNA sequence: TGTGCCAGCACCGTCGGAGGGTCCCTCGAAGCTTTCTTT. Protein sequence: CASTVGGSLEAFF.

The chain recombines TRBV30 with TRBJ1-1; 8 bases agree with TRBD1. Germline V lookup: CDR1 GTSNPN, CDR2 SVGIG (reference sequence). The trim removed 1 base at V and 7 bases at J, leaving 5 bases unmatched. CDR3 length equals 13 residues. CDR3 in amino acids: CAWSGGTGYEAFF. The CDR3 DNA reads TGTGCCTGGAGTGGCGGGACAGGCTATGAAGCTTTCTTT.

The genes are TRBV6-5 and TRBJ1-5, with no clear D. Between the trimmed V and J ends, which lost 0 bases and 7 bases, there was a span of 7 bases. This CDR3 region has 13 residues. Germline CDR1 reads MNHEY; CDR2 reads SVGAGI. The CDR3 spells CASSYSIGQPQHF. The CDR3 DNA is TGTGCCAGCAGTTACTCGATCGGGCAGCCCCAGCATTTT.

The chain carries TRBV7-6 and TRBJ1-6, with D possibly TRBD1 on 5 matching bases. CDR1 and CDR2 from the germline V gene are SGHVS and FNYEAQ. The CDR3 is 15 residues long. With 1 base removed from V and 7 bases from J, the gap between germline ends came to 11 bases. CDR3 DNA sequence: TGTGCCAGCAGCTTAGGGGGGGAAGGGAATTCACCCCTCCACTTT. This encodes CASSLGGEGNSPLHF.

The rearrangement links TRBV9 to TRBJ2-7; either TRBD1 or TRBD2 may supply D (6 bases each). The germline CDR1 and CDR2 sequences are SGDLS and YYNGEE. This CDR3 contains 16 residues. Trimming took off 4 bases at V and 3 bases at J, with 20 bases between the two ends. The CDR3 region has the DNA TGTGCCAGCAGCTCACAGGAGGGGGTCAGGATCTACGAGCAGTACTTC. Protein product: CASSSQEGVRIYEQYF. Using reference TRBV9 and TRBJ2-7 for the parts outside the CDR3, the full variable domain is DSGVTQTPKHLITATGQRVTLRCSPRSGDLSVYWYQQSLDQGLQFLIQYYNGEERAKGNILERFSAQQFPDLHSELNLSSLELGDSALYFCASSSQEGVRIYEQYFGPGTRLTVT.

The chain combines TRBV9 with TRBJ2-3; 8 bases agree with TRBD2. Germline V CDR1 and CDR2: SGDLS, YYNGEE. There are 16 residues in the CDR3. V lost 4 bases to trimming and J lost 4 bases; unmatched junction nucleotides: 11. Written as DNA, the CDR3 is TGTGCCAGCAGCCCTCAAACGGGGGGGATCGCAGATACGCAGTATTTT. Its translation is CASSPQTGGIADTQYF.

The V call is TRBV5-6, the J call TRBJ1-2; 10 bases map to TRBD1. CDR3 size: 14 residues. After removal of 4 bases from V and 7 bases from J, the junction contained 7 bases not matched to a gene. Germline V CDR1 and CDR2: SGHDT, YYEEEE. CDR3 loop: CASSLDRGLGGYTF. The CDR3 coding sequence is TGTGCCAGCAGCCTCGACAGGGGGCTTGGTGGCTACACCTTC.

This sequence joins TRBV10-3 and TRBJ2-3; 7 bases fit TRBD1. The CDR3 length is 16 residues. The V gene's germline CDR1 is ENHRY and CDR2 SYGVKD. Losses at the gene ends were 2 bases for V and 10 bases for J; bases not matched to a gene: 15. CDR3: CAISEPTGQRRSAQYF. The CDR3 DNA reads TGTGCCATCAGTGAGCCTACGGGACAGCGCAGGAGTGCGCAGTATTTT.